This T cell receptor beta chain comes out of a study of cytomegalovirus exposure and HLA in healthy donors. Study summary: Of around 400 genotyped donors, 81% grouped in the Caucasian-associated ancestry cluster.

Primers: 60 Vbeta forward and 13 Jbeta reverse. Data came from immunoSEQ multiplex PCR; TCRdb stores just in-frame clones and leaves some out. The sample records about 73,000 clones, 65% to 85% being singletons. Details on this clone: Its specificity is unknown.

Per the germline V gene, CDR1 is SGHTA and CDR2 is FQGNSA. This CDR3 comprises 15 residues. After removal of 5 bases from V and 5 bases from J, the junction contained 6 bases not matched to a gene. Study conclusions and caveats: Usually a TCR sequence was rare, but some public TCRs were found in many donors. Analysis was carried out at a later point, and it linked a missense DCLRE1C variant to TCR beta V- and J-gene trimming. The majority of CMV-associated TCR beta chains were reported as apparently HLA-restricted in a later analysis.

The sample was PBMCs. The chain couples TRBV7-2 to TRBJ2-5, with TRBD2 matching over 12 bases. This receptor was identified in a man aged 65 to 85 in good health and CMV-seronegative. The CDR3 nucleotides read TGTGCCAGCAGCAAACTAGCGGGGGGCCGGGAGACCCAGTACTTC. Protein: CASSKLAGGRETQYF.